These 19 T cell receptor beta chains were sequenced from one sample in a study of shared clonotypes between healthy human individuals. Using immunoSEQ multiplex PCR, the repertoire was profiled, and TCRdb retains in-frame clones only, with some absent. This table holds approximately 2.1 million clones, just over 90% found once. The specimen was naive CD4+ T cells from PBMCs. Noted subset: CD45RA+ positively selected. These receptors all come from a man aged 18 to 29 in good health. Some clones in this sample may be carry-over from other donors' samples.

The genes are TRBV30 and TRBJ1-5, with D perhaps TRBD1 (6 bases). V was shortened by 0 bases and J by 2 bases, with 14 bases between the two germline ends. CDR3 length: 16 residues. The germline CDR1 and CDR2 sequences are GTSNPN and SVGIG (reference sequence). CDR3 coding DNA: TGTGCCTGGAGTGTACGAAGGGGGGTGGGCAATCAGCCCCAGCATTTT. Protein product: CAWSVRRGVGNQPQHF.

The gene calls are TRBV28 and TRBJ1-5; TRBD1 agrees at 7 bases. V shed 5 bases, J shed 0 bases, and the junction held 7 bases outside the gene matches. The CDR3 has 16 residues. Germline CDR1 and CDR2: MDHEN and SYDVKM. The CDR3 region is CASSIRTGVSNQPQHF. CDR3 nucleotide sequence: TGTGCCAGCAGTATCCGGACAGGTGTTAGCAATCAGCCCCAGCATTTT.

Points on this clone: The same CDR3 arises from other DNA sequences in this sample as well. This rearrangement joins TRBV11-3 to TRBJ2-3; perhaps TRBD1 as D (6 bases). V was clipped by 2 bases and J by 3 bases, with 6 bases between them. Per the germline V gene, CDR1 is SGHNT and CDR2 is YENEEA. CDR3 length equals 13 residues. CDR3 sequence (DNA): TGTGCCAGCAGCTTACAGGGGACAGATACGCAGTATTTT. Translating it yields CASSLQGTDTQYF. Together with reference TRBV11-3 and TRBJ2-3, the CDR3 gives the full variable domain: EAGVVQSPRYKIIEKKQPVAFWCNPISGHNTLYWYLQNLGQGPELLIRYENEEAVDDSQLPKDRFSAERLKGVDSTLKIQPAELGDSAVYLCASSLQGTDTQYFGPGTRLTVL.

For this clone: The same CDR3 also results from other DNA sequences found in this sample. This chain joins TRBV10-1 and TRBJ2-7, with D maybe TRBD1 (5 bases). This CDR3 is built from 13 residues. In germline, CDR1 is WNHNN, CDR2 SYGVQD (reference sequence). V was cut by 3 bases and J by 6 bases, with 12 bases left in between. In DNA form, the CDR3 reads TGCGCCAGCAGTGATCCCGATAGGGGCGAGCAGTACTTC. Its translation: CASSDPDRGEQYF.

This rearrangement joins TRBV5-1 to TRBJ2-7, with 10 bases fitting TRBD1. This CDR3 comprises 15 residues. Germline lookup yields CDR1 SGHRS and CDR2 YFSETQ. V lost 3 bases and J lost 5; bases outside the gene matches: 8. The CDR3 region is CASSSSGTGANEQYF. CDR3 coding DNA: TGCGCCAGCAGCTCCTCCGGGACAGGGGCTAACGAGCAGTACTTC. Variable domain in full (rest from reference TRBV5-1 and TRBJ2-7): KAGVTQTPRYLIKTRGQQVTLSCSPISGHRSVSWYQQTPGQGLQFLFEYFSETQRNKGNFPGRFSGRQFSNSRSEMNVSTLELGDSALYLCASSSSGTGANEQYFGPGTRLTVT.

Comments on this clone: The sample holds other DNA sequences that translate to the same CDR3. The gene calls are TRBV28 and TRBJ2-7, with 11 bases fitting TRBD1. After removal of 6 bases from V and 4 bases from J, the junction contained 5 bases not matched to a gene. Germline lookup yields CDR1 MDHEN and CDR2 SYDVKM. The CDR3 sequence is 14 residues long. The CDR3 coding sequence is TGTGCCAGCAGCCGGACAGGGGGCGCGTACGAGCAGTACTTC. Translation gives CASSRTGGAYEQYF.

J is TRBJ1-1 and V is TRBV25-1; D perhaps matches TRBD1 (5 bases). The CDR3 totals 16 residues. With 0 bases removed from V and 3 bases from J, the gap between germline ends came to 14 bases. Germline lookup yields CDR1 MGHDK and CDR2 SYGVNS. The CDR3 DNA follows: TGTGCCAGCAGTGAATATACGGGGGGTCAAGACACTGAAGCTTTCTTT. Amino acids: CASSEYTGGQDTEAFF.

The V and J genes are TRBV10-3 and TRBJ2-5; tentative D call: TRBD2 (6 bases). CDR3 length: 13 residues. Trimming cost V 7 bases and J 3 bases, with 12 bases left between them. Germline V gene sequence: CDR1 ENHRY, CDR2 SYGVKD. CDR3 DNA: TGTGCCATCAAGAATAGCGGAGAAGAGACCCAGTACTTC. It specifies CAIKNSGEETQYF.

CDR3: CSVAEQKNTGELFF. The CDR3 region has the DNA TGCAGCGTTGCTGAACAGAAGAACACCGGGGAGCTGTTTTTT. The chain employs TRBV29-1 and TRBJ2-2; D gene ambiguous. The CDR3 is 14 amino acids. CDR1 is SQVTM and CDR2 is ANQGSEA in the germline V gene. Trimming removed 4 bases from V and 1 base from J, with 10 bases in between.

The chain uses TRBV15 and TRBJ1-2; D is perhaps TRBD1 (5 bases). The CDR3 length is 15 residues. Trimming cost V 1 base and J 3 bases, with 12 bases left between them. Germline V gene sequence: CDR1 LNHNV, CDR2 YYDKDF (reference sequence). The DNA of the CDR3 is TGTGCCACCAGCAGAGTGGGCAGGGTTGACTATGGCTACACCTTC. Protein product: CATSRVGRVDYGYTF.

The chain uses TRBV18 and TRBJ2-3; D might be TRBD1 (7 bases). The CDR3 extends over 15 amino acids. Trimming shortened V by 3 bases and J by 6 bases, and 16 bases separated the two germline ends. Germline CDR1 and CDR2: KGHSH and LQKENI. The chain's CDR3 is CASSPTGARDDTQYF. The CDR3 DNA reads as TGTGCCAGCTCACCCACAGGGGCGCGGGACGATACGCAGTATTTT. Supplemented by reference TRBV18 and TRBJ2-3, the full variable domain reads NAGVMQNPRHLVRRRGQEARLRCSPMKGHSHVYWYRQLPEEGLKFMVYLQKENIIDESGMPKERFSAEFPKEGPSILRIQQVVRGDSAAYFCASSPTGARDDTQYFGPGTRLTVL.

Regarding this clone: The sample contains more than one DNA sequence encoding this CDR3. The V and J genes are TRBV20-1 and TRBJ1-1; the D is unclear. Germline V gene sequence: CDR1 DFQATT, CDR2 SNEGSKA (reference sequence). V lost 5 bases and J 5 bases, leaving 9 bases between the germline ends. The CDR3 spans 11 residues. The CDR3 DNA sequence: TGCAGTGCTTCTAAAGGGACTGAAGCTTTCTTT. Residues: CSASKGTEAFF.

The chain combines TRBV5-1 with TRBJ2-7, with D possibly being TRBD2 (6 bases). CDR1 SGHRS and CDR2 YFSETQ come from the germline V gene. The CDR3 consists of 14 residues. The V end lost 0 bases, the J end lost 3 bases, and 10 bases lay between the germline ends. The DNA for the CDR3 is TGCGCCAGCAGCTTGGACGGGGGAGTCTACGAGCAGTACTTC. Amino acid sequence: CASSLDGGVYEQYF.

In regard to this clone: The same CDR3 is also encoded by other DNA sequences in this sample. The J gene is TRBJ2-7, the V gene TRBV5-1; a weak D match, TRBD1 (6 bases). The CDR3 spans 13 residues. Germline V lookup: CDR1 SGHRS, CDR2 YFSETQ. V lost 1 base, J lost 5 bases, and 10 bases lay in between. CDR3 protein: CASSLQGTDEQYF. The CDR3 coding sequence is TGCGCCAGCAGCTTGCAGGGGACGGACGAGCAGTACTTC.

The rearrangement uses TRBV6-1 and TRBJ2-7, with 10 bases identical to TRBD1. J gave up 2 bases and V 1 base, and 2 bases lay outside the gene matches. The CDR3 length is 15 residues. CDR1 and CDR2 from the germline V gene are MNHNS and SASEGT. The CDR3: CASSEGQGATYEQYF. CDR3 nucleotides: TGTGCCAGCAGTGAAGGACAGGGGGCCACCTACGAGCAGTACTTC.

About this clone: Other nucleotide sequences in the sample specify the same CDR3. The chain uses TRBV2 and TRBJ1-3; D unresolved. The CDR3 totals 14 residues. V was cut by 6 bases and J by 0 bases, with 9 bases left in between. Germline values: CDR1 SNHLY, CDR2 FYNNEI. The CDR3 sequence is CASSLRSSGNTIYF. For the CDR3, the DNA is TGTGCCAGCAGCCTGAGAAGCTCTGGAAACACCATATATTTT.

The chain links TRBV28 to TRBJ1-2; 7 bases agree with TRBD1. The germline gives CDR1 MDHEN, CDR2 SYDVKM. Trimming removed 6 bases from V and 4 bases from J; junction bases left unmatched: 11. The CDR3 loop spans 15 amino acids. The CDR3 coding sequence is TGTGCCAGCAGGGGCCGACAGGGCCCTTCCTATGGCTACACCTTC. It translates to CASRGRQGPSYGYTF.

The V gene is TRBV7-3, the J gene TRBJ2-7; D possibly corresponds to TRBD2 (6 bases). Per germline, CDR1 SGHTA and CDR2 FQGTGA. Trimming took off 0 bases at V and 7 bases at J, with 16 bases between the two ends. The CDR3 spans 15 residues. CDR3 in DNA: TGTGCCAGCAGCTTAACAGGCAGCGGGCACCGGGAGCAGTACTTC. It encodes CASSLTGSGHREQYF.

V is TRBV7-2 and J is TRBJ2-7, with D possibly being TRBD2 (6 bases). Trimming left V 5 bases short and J 0 bases short, with 14 bases between. This CDR3 comprises 15 residues. Germline V lookup: CDR1 SGHTA, CDR2 FQGNSA. DNA of the CDR3: TGTGCCAGCAGCGGGGGACTCCAGAGCTCCTACGAGCAGTACTTC. Its protein is CASSGGLQSSYEQYF.